This TCR beta chain was identified in a study of Ad26.COV2.S vaccination and SARS-CoV-2 variants. In the study overall: Ad26.COV2.S shots went into the muscle once or twice, 56 days apart.

This clone was counted a single time. Generated by immunoSEQ multiplex PCR, the TCRdb table keeps only in-frame clones and is missing some. Among roughly 680,000 clones listed, 70% to 90% were seen once. The CDR3 totals 14 residues. The germline V gene encodes CDR1 MNHEY and CDR2 SVGAGI. The V segment lost 6 bases and the J segment 4 bases; nucleotides outside the gene matches: 5. Documented treatment: about 20 received Ad26.COV2.S at low or high dose, single or two shots; 5 received placebo; per-sample allocation not given. The samples date from day 63 after the first vaccine or placebo injection. V usage is TRBV6-5 and J usage is TRBJ2-3, with 9 bases identical to TRBD2. Source: peripheral blood, taken in a trial of Ad26.COV2.S vaccine versus placebo. The receptor was derived from a person aged 18 to 59 who received the Ad26.COV2.S COVID-19 vaccine or a placebo. CDR3 bases: TGTGCCAGCAGACCGGGACTAGCCTCAGATACGCAGTATTTT. Residues: CASRPGLASDTQYF.